This TCR beta chain was profiled in a study of Ad26.COV2.S vaccination and SARS-CoV-2 variants. Remarks on this clone: Its antigen is as yet unknown.

The CDR3 has 15 amino acids. Clones were read by immunoSEQ multiplex PCR, and TCRdb kept only the in-frame ones, dropping some. This table has more than 150,000 clones, roughly nine tenths appearing once. Study findings and constraints: In TCR breadth and depth analyses, total T cell responses may have been underestimated. Those who received the vaccine showed greater spike-specific TCR breadth than those given placebo. Recipients of vaccine and of placebo showed similar breadth of their non-spike TCR repertoires. Reported findings describe substantial breadth in spike-specific CD8+ and CD4+ T cell responses following vaccination.

The chain carries TRBV21-1 and TRBJ2-7; whether TRBD2, the table's D call, matches the DNA was not checked. TRBV21-1 is a documented pseudogene. This specimen consisted of peripheral blood, obtained after recovery from COVID-19. This receptor was taken from a human donor who had recovered from COVID-19. CDR3 sequence reads: CASSLKAPRVWEQYF. In DNA form, the CDR3 reads TGTGCCAGCAGCCTTAAGGCTCCACGGGTGTGGGAGCAGTACTTC.